The 5 T cell receptor beta chains reported below all come from one sample, sequenced in a study of T cell responses to AZD1222 COVID-19 vaccine. Measured with immunoSEQ multiplex PCR; TCRdb has only the in-frame clones, and not every one. The sample lists 95,000 to 100,000 clones; around 85% were seen once. Specimen: peripheral blood, collected 28 days after the second AZD1222 dose. All receptors derive from an adult who received the AZD1222 COVID-19 vaccine.

CDR3 DNA: TGTGCCAGCAGCCAGTCGGACTATTTAGAGACCCAGTACTTC. Protein product: CASSQSDYLETQYF. The chain carries TRBV3-1 (or the pseudogene TRBV3-2) and TRBJ2-5; tentatively, D is TRBD2 (6 bases). Germline lookup yields CDR1 LGHDT and CDR2 YNNKEL (reference sequence). Trimming cost V 3 bases and J 4 bases, with 12 bases left between them. This CDR3 has 14 residues.

This rearrangement joins TRBV5-6 to TRBJ2-2; D is perhaps TRBD2 (7 bases). CDR1 and CDR2 from the germline V gene are SGHDT and YYEEEE. Deletions cut 0 bases from V and 7 bases from J, with 16 bases between. The CDR3 runs to 16 residues. CDR3 bases: TGTGCCAGCAGCTTGGGGCGGGGGCGAAGTTTCGGGGAGCTGTTTTTT. It translates to CASSLGRGRSFGELFF. Full variable domain (missing parts from reference TRBV5-6 and TRBJ2-2): DAGVTQSPTHLIKTRGQQVTLRCSPKSGHDTVSWYQQALGQGPQFIFQYYEEEERQRGNFPDRFSGHQFPNYSSELNVNALLLGDSALYLCASSLGRGRSFGELFFGEGSRLTVL.

The chain employs TRBV27 and TRBJ2-7; TRBD2 matches 7 bases. V was clipped by 2 bases and J by 3 bases; unmatched bases: 4. This CDR3 is built from 14 residues. Per germline, CDR1 MNHEY and CDR2 SMNVEV (reference sequence). The CDR3 loop is CASSLGSGGYEQYF. In DNA form, the CDR3 reads TGTGCCAGCAGTTTAGGCTCGGGAGGCTACGAGCAGTACTTC.

The chain recombines TRBV9 with TRBJ2-5, with a weak D call TRBD2 (6 bases). There are 15 residues in the CDR3. In germline, CDR1 is SGDLS, CDR2 YYNGEE. Trimming cost V 8 bases and J 6 bases, with 23 bases left between them. CDR3: CASNPGGEHLKTQYF. The CDR3 DNA reads as TGTGCCAGTAACCCCGGGGGAGAACATCTGAAGACCCAGTACTTC.

The chain has TRBV28 and TRBJ2-7, with D possibly TRBD2 on 6 matching bases. The germline V gene has CDR1 MDHEN and CDR2 SYDVKM. The CDR3 has 14 residues. V lost 3 bases and J lost 4, with 13 bases in between. CDR3 coding DNA: TGTGCCAGCAGTTTTACGGGAGTGGGGTACGAGCAGTACTTC. Translated: CASSFTGVGYEQYF.